This T cell receptor (beta chain) was found in a study of blood T cell repertoires in COVID-19. Study information: The study drew acute and convalescent COVID-19 samples from the United States, Italy and Spain. T cells, B-cell-depleted T cells, or PBMCs provided the cDNA or gDNA that served as material.

Germline values: CDR1 MNHEY, CDR2 SVGAGI. V trimming: 8 bases; J trimming: 8 bases; junction bases outside the gene matches: 7. The CDR3 runs 12 residues. Study processing details: Estimation of nucleated cell counts was performed using reference gene primer amplification. The method was immunoSEQ multiplex PCR; TCRdb's version includes in-frame clones alone and lacks a portion of them. The V and J calls and clone size were taken over from that table, and D and trimming were inferred from the DNA. The profile shows 140,000 to 150,000 clones, 87% of them singletons. This receptor was taken from a woman aged 50 to 65 with acute or convalescent COVID-19. This chain links TRBV6-5 with TRBJ1-2; 8 nucleotides line up with TRBD1. Sequencing was carried out using peripheral blood. For the CDR3, the DNA is TGTGCCAGCCAGGACAGGGAAAACGGCTACACCTTC. As protein: CASQDRENGYTF.